This is a list of T cell receptor beta chains from one sample in a study of T cell changes during pregnancy in multiple sclerosis. The method was immunoSEQ multiplex PCR; TCRdb's version includes in-frame clones alone and lacks a portion of them. The profile shows tens of thousands of clones, 85% to 95% of them singletons. The sample in question was CD4+ T cells from peripheral blood mononuclear cells, obtained in the third trimester of pregnancy. The receptors come from a female donor with multiple sclerosis, enrolled in a pregnancy study. The CDR3 runs from the conserved cysteine through the conserved F or W. The D gene is left open where the match is weak. Size values are once, few and many counts, or a class for expanded clones, and some rows have none.

16	NA	TRBV5-4	TRBJ2-3	TRBD2	CASSRWASGFTDTQYF	TGTGCCAGCAGCCGGTGGGCTAGCGGGTTCACAGATACGCAGTATTTT
13	NA	TRBV29-1	TRBJ2-1	TRBD1	CSAGQGGDNEQFF	TGCAGCGCAGGACAGGGCGGGGACAATGAGCAGTTCTTC
17	NA	TRBV19	TRBJ2-1	NA	CASSIFPPGTRQREQFF	TGTGCCAGTAGTATTTTTCCTCCTGGGACTCGCCAAAGGGAGCAGTTCTTC
15	NA	TRBV28	TRBJ1-6	TRBD1	CASSFPDRAASPLHF	TGTGCCAGCAGTTTTCCCGACAGGGCGGCTTCACCCCTCCACTTT
16	once	TRBV2	TRBJ1-5	NA	CASSKLGGVSNQPQHF	TGTGCCAGCAGTAAGTTAGGAGGGGTTAGCAATCAGCCCCAGCATTTT
15	NA	TRBV27	TRBJ2-2	TRBD1	CASRGTGEGGGELFF	TGTGCCAGCAGGGGGACAGGGGAGGGTGGCGGGGAGCTGTTTTTT
15	NA	TRBV10-3	TRBJ2-2	NA	CAISPGTRYAGELFF	TGTGCCATCAGTCCCGGGACAAGGTACGCCGGGGAGCTGTTTTTT
15	NA	TRBV4-2	TRBJ2-7	TRBD1	CASSLGQGGAYEQYF	TGTGCCAGCAGCCTCGGACAGGGGGGCGCCTACGAGCAGTACTTC
13	NA	TRBV5-4	TRBJ2-5	NA	CASSLSQAETQYF	TGTGCCAGCAGCCTGTCCCAAGCAGAGACCCAGTACTTC
16	NA	TRBV28	TRBJ1-2	TRBD1	CASSLPLGERGRGYTF	TGTGCCAGCAGTTTACCCCTCGGGGAGAGGGGGCGGGGCTACACCTTC
13	NA	TRBV2	TRBJ1-1	TRBD1	CASTIGTALEAFF	TGTGCCAGCACAATCGGGACAGCACTCGAAGCTTTCTTT
15	NA	TRBV7-3	TRBJ2-1	TRBD1	CASSLDRGPYNEQFF	TGTGCCAGCAGCTTGGACAGGGGGCCGTACAATGAGCAGTTCTTC
14	NA	TRBV6-5	TRBJ2-3	TRBD1	CASSRDRVANTQYF	TGTGCCAGCAGCCGAGACAGGGTGGCTAATACGCAGTATTTT
16	NA	TRBV2	TRBJ2-2	TRBD2	CASRGRLAPWSGELFF	TGTGCCAGCAGAGGACGACTAGCGCCCTGGAGCGGGGAGCTGTTTTTT
13	NA	TRBV15	TRBJ1-2	NA	CATSSGENYGYTF	TGTGCCACCAGCAGCGGGGAAAACTATGGCTACACCTTC
14	NA	TRBV6-6	TRBJ1-2	NA	CASSSGPPNYGYTF	TGTGCCAGCAGTTCAGGGCCACCTAACTATGGCTACACCTTC
15	NA	TRBV19	TRBJ2-1	NA	CASSIVGRPYNEQFF	TGTGCCAGTAGTATAGTCGGCAGGCCCTACAATGAGCAGTTCTTC
14	once	TRBV9	TRBJ1-2	TRBD1	CASSAGTGGYGYTF	TGTGCCAGCAGCGCCGGGACAGGGGGCTATGGCTACACCTTC
13	NA	TRBV5-4	TRBJ2-1	TRBD1	CASSKVTGGEQFF	TGTGCCAGCAGCAAAGTAACAGGGGGAGAGCAGTTCTTC
14	NA	TRBV19	TRBJ1-5	NA	CASSLAEKGQPQHF	TGTGCCAGTAGTTTAGCAGAGAAGGGGCAGCCCCAGCATTTT
11	NA	TRBV6-1	TRBJ2-7	NA	CASSDHYEQYF	TGTGCCAGCAGTGATCACTACGAGCAGTACTTC
17	NA	TRBV6-1	TRBJ1-2	TRBD1	CASSEAGTGAANYGYTF	TGTGCCAGCAGTGAAGCCGGGACAGGGGCGGCTAACTATGGCTACACCTTC
16	NA	TRBV28	TRBJ2-7	TRBD2	CASRGPRGGGLYEQYF	TGTGCCAGCAGGGGACCCCGGGGGGGCGGCCTCTACGAGCAGTACTTC
12	once	TRBV29-1	TRBJ2-7	NA	CSVVAGPYEQYF	TGCAGCGTTGTAGCAGGGCCCTACGAGCAGTACTTC
14	NA	TRBV11-2	TRBJ2-7	NA	CASSLARGSYEQYF	TGTGCCAGCAGCTTAGCGCGGGGTTCCTACGAGCAGTACTTC
13	NA	TRBV27	TRBJ2-5	NA	CASSLRRSQTQYF	TGTGCCAGCAGTTTAAGACGGAGCCAGACCCAGTACTTC
13	NA	TRBV2	TRBJ2-3	NA	CASSDRGTDTQYF	TGTGCCAGCAGTGATCGGGGCACAGATACGCAGTATTTT
16	NA	TRBV12-5	TRBJ2-1	TRBD1	CASGTLPGTGSTEQFF	TGTGCTAGTGGAACCCTCCCCGGGACAGGGTCCACTGAGCAGTTCTTC
15	NA	TRBV15	TRBJ2-2	NA	CATSRQRTVHGELFF	TGTGCCACCAGCAGACAAAGGACAGTCCACGGGGAGCTGTTTTTT
16	NA	TRBV5-1	TRBJ2-1	TRBD2	CASSLEAGRARNEQFF	TGCGCCAGCAGCTTGGAGGCCGGGAGGGCGCGGAATGAGCAGTTCTTC
14	NA	TRBV21-1	TRBJ2-2	NA	CASRRAPGTGELFF	TGTGCCAGCCGCCGGGCCCCGGGGACCGGGGAGCTGTTTTTT
17	NA	TRBV4-1	TRBJ2-4	NA	CASSQESQGPLKNIQYF	TGCGCCAGCAGCCAAGAATCTCAGGGCCCTTTAAAAAACATTCAGTACTTC
15	NA	TRBV6-5	TRBJ1-3	TRBD1	CASIYQGASGNTIYF	TGTGCCAGCATATATCAGGGGGCGTCAGGAAACACCATATATTTT
16	once	TRBV11-3	TRBJ2-2	TRBD1	CASSSWTGTNTGELFF	TGTGCCAGCAGCTCGTGGACAGGGACTAACACCGGGGAGCTGTTTTTT
17	NA	TRBV7-6	TRBJ2-1	TRBD2	CASSLVPAGGPGNEQFF	TGTGCCAGCAGCTTAGTCCCTGCGGGAGGGCCCGGGAATGAGCAGTTCTTC
12	once	TRBV28	TRBJ2-5	NA	CASGGGRGTQYF	TGTGCCAGCGGCGGCGGGCGAGGGACCCAGTACTTC
13	NA	TRBV5-1	TRBJ2-1	TRBD1	CASSGWTGALQFF	TGCGCCAGCAGCGGCTGGACAGGGGCGCTACAGTTCTTC
16	NA	TRBV4-1	TRBJ1-5	TRBD1	CASSQDWGQAYQPQHF	TGCGCCAGCAGCCAAGATTGGGGACAGGCGTATCAGCCCCAGCATTTT
15	NA	TRBV7-7	TRBJ2-5	TRBD2	CASSLDSGRGETQYF	TGTGCTAGCAGCTTAGATAGCGGGAGAGGAGAGACCCAGTACTTC
20	NA	TRBV13	TRBJ2-1	TRBD2	CASSLYSRTSGKSSYNEQFF	TGTGCCAGCAGCTTATATAGTCGGACTAGCGGGAAGAGCTCCTACAATGAGCAGTTCTTC
13	NA	TRBV28	TRBJ2-2	NA	CASRGLPTGELFF	TGTGCCAGCAGGGGCCTACCCACCGGGGAGCTGTTTTTT
14	NA	TRBV4-2	TRBJ2-2	NA	CASSQDGSPGELFF	TGTGCCAGCAGCCAAGATGGTAGCCCCGGGGAGCTGTTTTTT
15	NA	TRBV2	TRBJ2-5	TRBD1	CASSPGQGIQETQYF	TGTGCCAGCAGCCCCGGACAGGGAATACAAGAGACCCAGTACTTC
14	NA	TRBV27	TRBJ2-2	NA	CASSKRPHTGELFF	TGTGCCAGCAGTAAGAGGCCCCACACCGGGGAGCTGTTTTTT
13	NA	TRBV11-3	TRBJ1-1	NA	CASSLDRVSEAFF	TGTGCCAGCAGCTTAGACAGGGTCTCGGAAGCTTTCTTT
14	NA	TRBV5-5	TRBJ1-4	NA	CASSHRDSGEKLFF	TGTGCCAGCAGCCATCGGGACTCTGGTGAAAAACTGTTTTTT
16	NA	TRBV6-1	TRBJ2-6	NA	CASSEAHLNGANVLTF	TGTGCCAGCAGTGAAGCCCACCTAAATGGGGCCAACGTCCTGACTTTC
14	NA	TRBV6-5	TRBJ1-6	NA	CASSNLASSSPLHF	TGTGCCAGCAGCAACCTAGCAAGTAGTTCACCCCTCCACTTT
12	NA	TRBV19	TRBJ1-5	NA	CASRRQDQPQHF	TGTGCCAGTAGACGGCAGGATCAGCCCCAGCATTTT
16	NA	TRBV5-1	TRBJ2-7	TRBD2	CASSTGGDTSSYEQYF	TGCGCCAGCAGTACCGGGGGGGACACGAGCTCCTACGAGCAGTACTTC